This T cell receptor beta chain was retrieved from a study of blood T cell repertoires in COVID-19. Study at large: The origin of the acute and convalescent COVID-19 samples was the United States, Italy and Spain. T cells, B-cell-depleted T cells, or PBMCs provided the cDNA or gDNA that served as material.

Sequencing used immunoSEQ multiplex PCR; TCRdb keeps in-frame clones, though not all of them. The sample records 150,000 to 200,000 clones, 80% to 85% being singletons. Per germline, CDR1 SNHLY and CDR2 FYNNEI. With 9 bases clipped from V and 5 bases from J, the junction kept 8 bases outside the gene matches. CDR3 length equals 14 residues. The V gene is TRBV2, the J gene TRBJ2-7; TRBD2 agrees at 12 bases. This sequence was found in a woman between 65 and 79 years old with COVID-19, enrolled during active disease. The sample consisted of peripheral blood. The CDR3 coding sequence is TGTGCCAGTAGACCGACTAGCGGGAGTCACGAGCAGTACTTC. It specifies CASRPTSGSHEQYF.